This T cell receptor beta chain was retrieved from a study of CXCR3-negative and CXCR3-positive naive CD8 T cells. Background on the study: Per library, roughly 1.5 +/- 0.3 million reads; 130 million to 150 million TRB reads overall. Broader study findings: Diversity was high in both naive subsets and much lower in memory cells.

The TRB cDNA libraries were prepared by 5' RACE with UMI labels. After re-calling the 5' RACE reads, TCRdb lists one entry per CDR3 protein, DNA absent. The ten top clones account for about 1.4%, within a sample of under 85,000 distinct CDR3 sequences. As to this clonotype: As yet, its antigen is unknown.

The sequence derives from a human donor in good health. Some clones in this sample may be carry-over from other donors' samples. The sample comprised naive CXCR3- CD8+ T cells from blood. As for subset: CD45RO-CCR7+CD27+CD95- naive CD8+ T cells lacking CXCR3 (TNR3-).

The CDR3 protein is CASSQDETSGGDTQYF. The chain combines TRBV3-1 with TRBJ2-3; lacking DNA, the TRBD2 call made by TCRdb goes unchecked. Per germline, CDR1 LGHDT and CDR2 YNNKEL (reference sequence). The CDR3 consists of 16 residues.